This T cell receptor beta chain is drawn from a study of CD8 T cells in Susac syndrome. A quantity of about 0.5 to 1 ug RNA underwent reverse transcription using random hexamers. TCRdb ran MiXCR on the immunoSEQ multiplex PCR reads and lists one entry per CDR3 protein. The profile shows about 400,000 distinct CDR3 sequences, more than 70% of them singletons. The table lists this clonotype with a few counts. This CDR3 is built from 12 residues. V gave up 5 bases and J gave up 2 bases, with 6 bases separating them. CDR1 is SGHVS, CDR2 FNYEAQ, per germline. Sequenced sample: CD8+ T cells from PBMCs. The origin of this receptor is a human donor with multiple sclerosis. This chain joins TRBV7-6 and TRBJ1-2, with D hard to call. The chain's CDR3 is CASSVDNYGYTF. DNA of the CDR3: TGTGCCAGCAGCGTCGACAACTATGGCTACACCTTC.